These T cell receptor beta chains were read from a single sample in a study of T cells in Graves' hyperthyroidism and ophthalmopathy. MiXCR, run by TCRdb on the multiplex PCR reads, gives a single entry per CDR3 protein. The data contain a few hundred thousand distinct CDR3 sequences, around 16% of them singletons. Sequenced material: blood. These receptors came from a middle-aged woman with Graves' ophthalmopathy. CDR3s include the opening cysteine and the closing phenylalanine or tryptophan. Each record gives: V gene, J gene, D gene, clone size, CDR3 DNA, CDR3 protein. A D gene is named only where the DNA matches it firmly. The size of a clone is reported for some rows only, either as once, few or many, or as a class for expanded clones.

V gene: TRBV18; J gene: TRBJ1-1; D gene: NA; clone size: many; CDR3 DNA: TGTGCCAGCTCACCCGACAAGATGAACACTGAAGCTTTCTTT; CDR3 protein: CASSPDKMNTEAFF
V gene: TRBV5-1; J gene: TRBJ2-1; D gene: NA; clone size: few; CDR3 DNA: TGCGCCAGCAGCTTCCGGGACAAATACAATGAGCAGTTCTTC; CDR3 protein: CASSFRDKYNEQFF
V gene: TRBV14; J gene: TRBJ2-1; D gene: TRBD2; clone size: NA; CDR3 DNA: TGTGCCAGCAGCCAAACCGGCCTAGCGGGAGAGAAAAATGAGCAGTTCTTC; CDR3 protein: CASSQTGLAGEKNEQFF
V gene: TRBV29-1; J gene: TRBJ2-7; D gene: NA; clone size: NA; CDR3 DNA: TGCAGCGTTCAGTCCCCGCAGGGGCCCTACGAGCAGTACTTC; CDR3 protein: CSVQSPQGPYEQYF
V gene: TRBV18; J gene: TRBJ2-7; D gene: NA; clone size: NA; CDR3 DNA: TGTGCCAGCTCACCTGAGAGGATGGCCTACGAGCAGTACTTC; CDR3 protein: CASSPERMAYEQYF
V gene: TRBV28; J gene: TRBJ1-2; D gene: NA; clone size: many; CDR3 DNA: TGTGCCAGCAGGACAGACAGTGCGTGGGAGGGCTACACCTTC; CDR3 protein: CASRTDSAWEGYTF
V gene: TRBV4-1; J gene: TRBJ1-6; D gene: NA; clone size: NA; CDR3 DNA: TGCGCCAGCAGCCAAATCTTCGTACTAGGTTCACCCCTCCACTTT; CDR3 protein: CASSQIFVLGSPLHF
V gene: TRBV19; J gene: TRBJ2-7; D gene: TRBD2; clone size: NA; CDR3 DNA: TGTGCCAGTAGTATCTATAGCGGGAGAGGCGAGCAGTACTTC; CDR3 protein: CASSIYSGRGEQYF
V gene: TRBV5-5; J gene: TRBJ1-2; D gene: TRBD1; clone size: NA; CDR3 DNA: TGTGCCAGCAGCTTCGGACAGGGCCTGGGCTACACCTTC; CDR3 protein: CASSFGQGLGYTF
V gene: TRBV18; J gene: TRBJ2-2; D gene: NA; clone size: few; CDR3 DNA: TGTGCCAGCTCACCGATTGAGAACACCGGGGAGCTGTTTTTT; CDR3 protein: CASSPIENTGELFF
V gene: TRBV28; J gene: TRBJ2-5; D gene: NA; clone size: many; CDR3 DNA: TGTGCCAGCAGGCCGCCAGGTGGGGGGTACCAAGAGACCCAGTACTTC; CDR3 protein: CASRPPGGGYQETQYF
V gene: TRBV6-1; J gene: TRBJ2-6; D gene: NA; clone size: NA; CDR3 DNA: TGTGCCAGCAGTGAAGAACCCTCTGGGGCCAACGTCCTGACTTTC; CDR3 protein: CASSEEPSGANVLTF
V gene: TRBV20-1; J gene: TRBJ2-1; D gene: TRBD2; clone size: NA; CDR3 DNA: TGCAGTGCAGACGAGCGGGGGACCCACAATGAGCAGTTCTTC; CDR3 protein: CSADERGTHNEQFF
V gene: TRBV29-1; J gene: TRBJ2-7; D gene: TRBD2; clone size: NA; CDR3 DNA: TGCAGCGTTGCGGGAGGGCCGTACGAGCAGTACTTC; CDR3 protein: CSVAGGPYEQYF
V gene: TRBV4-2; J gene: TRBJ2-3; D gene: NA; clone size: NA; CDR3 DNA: TGTGCCAGCAGCCAGACGATGCTACCGGGAACTAGGGGGGATACGCAGTATTTT; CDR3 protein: CASSQTMLPGTRGDTQYF
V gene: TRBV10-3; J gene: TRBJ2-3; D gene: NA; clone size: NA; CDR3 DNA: TGTGCCATCAGTGCCCAGGCTACTAGCACAGATACGCAGTATTTT; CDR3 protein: CAISAQATSTDTQYF
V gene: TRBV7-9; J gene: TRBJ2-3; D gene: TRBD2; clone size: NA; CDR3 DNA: TGTGCCAGCAGCCGGGGGGGGGCGGCAGATACGCAGTATTTT; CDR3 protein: CASSRGGAADTQYF
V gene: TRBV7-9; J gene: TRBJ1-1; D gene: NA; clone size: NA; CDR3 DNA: TGTGCCAGCAGCTTAGTTTCCAGGATAGGGGGAGAAGCTTTCTTT; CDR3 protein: CASSLVSRIGGEAFF
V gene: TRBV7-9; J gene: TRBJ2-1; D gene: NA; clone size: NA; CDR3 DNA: TGTGCCAGCAGCTCACGTCTAGGACAGAAAAGCTCCTACAATGAGCAGTTCTTC; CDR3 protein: CASSSRLGQKSSYNEQFF
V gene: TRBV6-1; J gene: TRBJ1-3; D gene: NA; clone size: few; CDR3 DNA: TGTGCCAGCACTAACTCTGGAAACACCATATATTTT; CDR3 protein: CASTNSGNTIYF
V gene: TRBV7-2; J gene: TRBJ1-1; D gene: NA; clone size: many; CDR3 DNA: TGTGCCAGCAGCACAAGTCTGAACACTGAAGCTTTCTTT; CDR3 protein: CASSTSLNTEAFF
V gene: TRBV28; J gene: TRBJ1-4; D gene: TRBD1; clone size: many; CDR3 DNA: TGTGCCAGCAGCTTAAGCAGCGGGACAGGAGGTGAAAAACTGTTTTTT; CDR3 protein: CASSLSSGTGGEKLFF
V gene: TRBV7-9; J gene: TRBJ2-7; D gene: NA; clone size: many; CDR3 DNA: TGTGCCAGCAGCTTAATTCCTATGGGCTCCACCCGGGAGCAGTACTTC; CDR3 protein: CASSLIPMGSTREQYF
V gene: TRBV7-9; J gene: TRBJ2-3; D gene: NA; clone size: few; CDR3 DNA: TGTGCCAGCAGCCTAAGAAAGTCCCCCACAGATACGCAGTATTTT; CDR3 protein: CASSLRKSPTDTQYF
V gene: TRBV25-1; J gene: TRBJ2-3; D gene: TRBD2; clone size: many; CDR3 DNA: TGTGCCAGCAGTGAATCACTAGCGGGAGTAGGGGATACGCAGTATTTT; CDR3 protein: CASSESLAGVGDTQYF
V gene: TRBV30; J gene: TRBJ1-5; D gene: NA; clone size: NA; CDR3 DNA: TGTGCCTGGAGCGATGGGACCGTTGTTCAGCCCCAGCATTTT; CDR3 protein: CAWSDGTVVQPQHF
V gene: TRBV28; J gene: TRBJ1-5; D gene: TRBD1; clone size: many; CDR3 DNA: TGTGCCAGCAGCCCTTGGAACCTACAGGGGATCGATCAGCCCCAGCATTTT; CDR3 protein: CASSPWNLQGIDQPQHF
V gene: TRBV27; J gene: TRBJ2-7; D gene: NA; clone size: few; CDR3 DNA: TGTGCCAGCAGTTTAAAATGGAATAACTACGAGCAGTACTTC; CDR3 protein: CASSLKWNNYEQYF
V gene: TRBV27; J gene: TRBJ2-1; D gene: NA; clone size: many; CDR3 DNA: TGTGCCAGCAGTTTTGGGCTGGGTGAGCAGTTCTTC; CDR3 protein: CASSFGLGEQFF
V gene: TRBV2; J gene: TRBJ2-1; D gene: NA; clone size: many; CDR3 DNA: TGTGCCAGCAGTGAACCCGCCTTTAATGAGCAGTTCTTC; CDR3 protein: CASSEPAFNEQFF
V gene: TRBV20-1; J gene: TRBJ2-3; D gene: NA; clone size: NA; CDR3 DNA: TGCAGTGCTAGAGATCGGACGAGGGGCACAGATACGCAGTATTTT; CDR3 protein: CSARDRTRGTDTQYF
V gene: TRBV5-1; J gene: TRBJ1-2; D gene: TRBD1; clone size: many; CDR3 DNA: TGCGCCAGCAGGACCGGGACAGAGATACATGGCTACACCTTC; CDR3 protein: CASRTGTEIHGYTF
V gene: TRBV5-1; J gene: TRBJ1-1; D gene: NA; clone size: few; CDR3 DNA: TGCGCCAGCAGCGGGGGATTGGGGGGCGTTGACACTGAAGCTTTCTTT; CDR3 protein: CASSGGLGGVDTEAFF
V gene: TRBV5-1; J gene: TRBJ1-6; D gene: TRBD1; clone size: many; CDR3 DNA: TGCGCCAGCAGCCTCCAGGGACAGGGGGCGAATTCACCCCTCCACTTT; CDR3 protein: CASSLQGQGANSPLHF
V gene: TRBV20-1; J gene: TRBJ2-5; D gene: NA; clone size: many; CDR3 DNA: TGCAGTGCTATACGACAGAGACAAGAGACCCAGTACTTC; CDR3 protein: CSAIRQRQETQYF
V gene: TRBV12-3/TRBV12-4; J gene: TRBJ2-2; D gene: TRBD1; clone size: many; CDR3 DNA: TGTGCCAGCAGTTCGGGACAGGGTGGCCCCGGGGAGCTGTTTTTT; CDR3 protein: CASSSGQGGPGELFF
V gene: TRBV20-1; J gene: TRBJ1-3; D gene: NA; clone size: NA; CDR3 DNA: TGCAGTGCTAGAAACCCCACCGGGACGGATGGAAACACCATATATTTT; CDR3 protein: CSARNPTGTDGNTIYF
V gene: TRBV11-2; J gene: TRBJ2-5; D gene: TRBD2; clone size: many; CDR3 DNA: TGTGCCAGCAGCCCCTCTGGACTAGCGGGAGCGGTGGAGACCCAGTACTTC; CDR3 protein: CASSPSGLAGAVETQYF
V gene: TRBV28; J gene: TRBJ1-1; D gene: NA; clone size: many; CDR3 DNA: TGTGCCAGCATCAGGGGAGGGGACACTGAAGCTTTCTTT; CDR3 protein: CASIRGGDTEAFF
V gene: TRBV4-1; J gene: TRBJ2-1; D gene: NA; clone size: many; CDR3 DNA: TGCGCCAGCAGCCAAGACCCCCAAGATAAGCAGTTCTTC; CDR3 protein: CASSQDPQDKQFF
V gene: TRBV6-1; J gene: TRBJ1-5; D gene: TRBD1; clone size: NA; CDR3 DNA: TGTGCCAGCAGTAAATGGACAGGGCACAATCAGCCCCAGCATTTT; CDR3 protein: CASSKWTGHNQPQHF
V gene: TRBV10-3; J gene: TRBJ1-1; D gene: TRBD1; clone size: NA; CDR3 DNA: TGTGCCATCAGTGCCCGTAAGGGGGCATACGCTGAAGCTTTCTTT; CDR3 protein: CAISARKGAYAEAFF
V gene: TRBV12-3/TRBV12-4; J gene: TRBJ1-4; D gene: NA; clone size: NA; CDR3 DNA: TGTGCCAGCAGTTTAGCGCTAATGGAGGAAAAACTGTTTTTT; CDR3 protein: CASSLALMEEKLFF
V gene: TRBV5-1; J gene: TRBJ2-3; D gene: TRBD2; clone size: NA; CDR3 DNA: TGCGCCAGCAGCTCCCAAGAGGTAGCGGGAGGGGCAGATACGCAGTATTTT; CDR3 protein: CASSSQEVAGGADTQYF
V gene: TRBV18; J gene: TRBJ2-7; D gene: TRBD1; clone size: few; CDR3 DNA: TGTGCCAGCTCACCACGATTCGGGACAGGGGCGGAGGAGCAGTACTTC; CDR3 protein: CASSPRFGTGAEEQYF
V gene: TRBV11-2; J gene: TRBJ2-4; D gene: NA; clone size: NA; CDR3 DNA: TGTGCCAGCAGCTTCCCGCAGGGTGGGTACATTCAGTACTTC; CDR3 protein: CASSFPQGGYIQYF
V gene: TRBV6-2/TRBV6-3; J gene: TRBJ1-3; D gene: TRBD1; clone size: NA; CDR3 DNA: TGTGCCAGCAGCCTAACGGGTGGACAGGGGTTGGACACCATATATTTT; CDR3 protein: CASSLTGGQGLDTIYF
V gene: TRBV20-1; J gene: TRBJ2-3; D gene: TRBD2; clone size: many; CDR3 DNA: TGCAGTGCCAGCAGCGGGAGCGGTACAGATACGCAGTATTTT; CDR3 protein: CSASSGSGTDTQYF
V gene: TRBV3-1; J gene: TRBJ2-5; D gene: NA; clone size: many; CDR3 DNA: TGTGCCAGCAGCCTGAGACTAGACGAGACGACCCAGTACTTC; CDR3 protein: CASSLRLDETTQYF
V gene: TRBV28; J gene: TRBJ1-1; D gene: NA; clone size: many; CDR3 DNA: TGTGCCAGTGGGGCCGACACTGAAGCTTTCTTT; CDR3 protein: CASGADTEAFF
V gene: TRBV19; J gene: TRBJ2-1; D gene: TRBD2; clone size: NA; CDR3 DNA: TGTGCCAGTACTCCCAGCGGGGGCATCAATGAGCAGTTCTTC; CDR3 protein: CASTPSGGINEQFF
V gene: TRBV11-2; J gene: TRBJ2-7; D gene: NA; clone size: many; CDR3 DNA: TGTGCCAGCAGCTTACCAGGAAGGGCCTACGAGCAGTACTTC; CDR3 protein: CASSLPGRAYEQYF
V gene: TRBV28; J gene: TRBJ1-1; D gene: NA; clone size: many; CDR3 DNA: TGTGCCAGCGGGGGCGCCGATTTCACTGAAGCTTTCTTT; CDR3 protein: CASGGADFTEAFF
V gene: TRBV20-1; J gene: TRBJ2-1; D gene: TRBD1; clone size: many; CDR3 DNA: TGCAGTGCTCCGGGACAGGGGGTGGATGAGCAGTTCTTC; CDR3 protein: CSAPGQGVDEQFF
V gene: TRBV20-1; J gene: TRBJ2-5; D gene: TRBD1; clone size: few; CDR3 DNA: TGCAGTGCTGTCGACAGGGAAGAGACCCAGTACTTC; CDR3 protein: CSAVDREETQYF
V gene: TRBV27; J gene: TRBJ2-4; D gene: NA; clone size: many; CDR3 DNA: TGTGCCAGCAGTCCGACTGCGACAGGGAGGAACATTCAGTACTTC; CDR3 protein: CASSPTATGRNIQYF
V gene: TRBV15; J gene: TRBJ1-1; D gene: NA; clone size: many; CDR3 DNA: TGTGCCACCAGCAGAGATATGGGTAACGCTGAAGCTTTCTTT; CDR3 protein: CATSRDMGNAEAFF
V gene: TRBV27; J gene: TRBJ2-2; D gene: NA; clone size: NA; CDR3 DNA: TGTGCCAGCAGTTTATATGGGGACTTCGGCACCGGGGAGCTGTTTTTT; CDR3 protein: CASSLYGDFGTGELFF
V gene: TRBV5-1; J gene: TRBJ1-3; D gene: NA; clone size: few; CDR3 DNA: TGCGCCAGCAGCCCCTTTGAACTTAACTCTGGAAACACCATATATTTT; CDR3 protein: CASSPFELNSGNTIYF
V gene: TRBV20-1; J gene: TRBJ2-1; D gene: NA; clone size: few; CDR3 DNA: TGCAGTGCTCCCCCCCGGGGGGCGTCCAATGAGCAGTTCTTC; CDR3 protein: CSAPPRGASNEQFF